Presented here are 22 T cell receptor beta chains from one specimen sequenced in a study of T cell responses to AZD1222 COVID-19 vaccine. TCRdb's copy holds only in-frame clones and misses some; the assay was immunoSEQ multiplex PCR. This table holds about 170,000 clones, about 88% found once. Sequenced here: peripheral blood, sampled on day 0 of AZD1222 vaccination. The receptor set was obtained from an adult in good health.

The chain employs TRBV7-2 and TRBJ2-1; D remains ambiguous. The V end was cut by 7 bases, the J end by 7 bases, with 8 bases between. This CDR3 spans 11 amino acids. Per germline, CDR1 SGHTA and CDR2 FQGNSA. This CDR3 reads CASTFGNEQFF. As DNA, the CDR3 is TGTGCCAGCACCTTCGGGAATGAGCAGTTCTTC.

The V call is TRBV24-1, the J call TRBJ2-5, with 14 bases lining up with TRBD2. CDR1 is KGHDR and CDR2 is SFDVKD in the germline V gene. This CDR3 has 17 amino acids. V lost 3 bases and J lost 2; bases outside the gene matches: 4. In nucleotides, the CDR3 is TGTGCCACCAGTGATGCAGGACTAGCGGGGGGACAAGAGACCCAGTACTTC. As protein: CATSDAGLAGGQETQYF.

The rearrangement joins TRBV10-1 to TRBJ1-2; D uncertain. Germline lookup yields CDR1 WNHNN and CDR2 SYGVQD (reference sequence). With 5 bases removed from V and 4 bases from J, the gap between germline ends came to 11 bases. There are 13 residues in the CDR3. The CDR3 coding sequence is TGCGCCAGCAGTCCCCGGCGGGGCTATGGCTACACCTTC. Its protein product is CASSPRRGYGYTF.

CDR3 bases: TGTGCCAGCAGTTACTCGACACCCGGAAATGAAAAACTGTTTTTT. Translating it yields CASSYSTPGNEKLFF. The chain links TRBV6-5 to TRBJ1-4, with D uncertain. V lost 0 bases, J lost 5 bases, and 10 bases lay in between. The CDR3 runs to 15 residues. The germline CDR1 and CDR2 sequences are MNHEY and SVGAGI.

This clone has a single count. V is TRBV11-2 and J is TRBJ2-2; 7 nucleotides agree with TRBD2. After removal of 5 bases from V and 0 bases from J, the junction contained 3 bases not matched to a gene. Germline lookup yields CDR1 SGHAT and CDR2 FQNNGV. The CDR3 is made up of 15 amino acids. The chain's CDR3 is CASSPGGPNTGELFF. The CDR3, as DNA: TGTGCCAGCAGCCCGGGAGGCCCGAACACCGGGGAGCTGTTTTTT.

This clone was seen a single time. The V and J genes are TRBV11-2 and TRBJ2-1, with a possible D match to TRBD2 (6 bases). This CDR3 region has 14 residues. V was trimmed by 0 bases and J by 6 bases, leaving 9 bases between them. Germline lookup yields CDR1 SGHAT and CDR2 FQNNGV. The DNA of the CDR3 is TGTGCCAGCAGCTTAGATTCGCGGGGCAATGAGCAGTTCTTC. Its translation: CASSLDSRGNEQFF.

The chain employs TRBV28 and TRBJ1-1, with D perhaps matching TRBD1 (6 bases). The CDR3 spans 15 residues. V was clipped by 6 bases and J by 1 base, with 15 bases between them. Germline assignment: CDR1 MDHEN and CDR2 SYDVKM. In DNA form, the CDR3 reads TGTGCCAGCAGCCAAGCCGGGACACCGAACACTGAAGCTTTCTTT. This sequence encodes CASSQAGTPNTEAFF.

The DNA for the CDR3 is TGTGCCATCAGTGGGAGTCGGGAGGGGCAGTTCTTC. Translated: CAISGSREGQFF. The chain recombines TRBV10-3 with TRBJ2-1; 8 bases line up with TRBD2. Trimming cost V 4 bases and J 12 bases; bases outside gene matches: 5. Germline V gene sequence: CDR1 ENHRY, CDR2 SYGVKD. This CDR3 has 12 residues.

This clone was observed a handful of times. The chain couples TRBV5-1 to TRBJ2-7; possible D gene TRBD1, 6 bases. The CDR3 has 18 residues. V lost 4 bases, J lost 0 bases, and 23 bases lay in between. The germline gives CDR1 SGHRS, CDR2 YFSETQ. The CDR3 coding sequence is TGCGCCAGCAGCCTCCGGAGACCACAGGGATTTCCCTCCTACGAGCAGTACGTC. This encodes CASSLRRPQGFPSYEQYV.

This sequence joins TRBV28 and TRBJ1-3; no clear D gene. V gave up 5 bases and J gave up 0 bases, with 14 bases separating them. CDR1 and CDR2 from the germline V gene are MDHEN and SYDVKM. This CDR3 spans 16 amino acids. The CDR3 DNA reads TGTGCCAGCAGTACCGGGCCTCCCAGCTCTGGAAACACCATATATTTT. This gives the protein CASSTGPPSSGNTIYF.

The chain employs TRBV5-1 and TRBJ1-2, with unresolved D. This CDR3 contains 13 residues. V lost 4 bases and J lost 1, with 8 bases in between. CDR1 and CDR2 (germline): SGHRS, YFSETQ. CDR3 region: CASSGVGNYGYTF. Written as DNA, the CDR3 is TGCGCCAGCAGCGGGGTCGGTAACTATGGCTACACCTTC. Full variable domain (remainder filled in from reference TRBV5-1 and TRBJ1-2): KAGVTQTPRYLIKTRGQQVTLSCSPISGHRSVSWYQQTPGQGLQFLFEYFSETQRNKGNFPGRFSGRQFSNSRSEMNVSTLELGDSALYLCASSGVGNYGYTFGSGTRLTVV.

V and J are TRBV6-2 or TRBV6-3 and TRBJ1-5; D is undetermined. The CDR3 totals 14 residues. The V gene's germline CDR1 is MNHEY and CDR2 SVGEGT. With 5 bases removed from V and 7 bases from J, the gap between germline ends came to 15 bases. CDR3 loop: CASSPPRYGQPQHF. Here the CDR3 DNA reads TGTGCCAGCAGTCCCCCCAGGTATGGACAGCCCCAGCATTTT.

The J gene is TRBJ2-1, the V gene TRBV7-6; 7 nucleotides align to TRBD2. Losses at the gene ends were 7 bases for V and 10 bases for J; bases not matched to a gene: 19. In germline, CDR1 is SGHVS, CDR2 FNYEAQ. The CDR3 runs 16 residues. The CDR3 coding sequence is TGTGCCAGCATCCCTGGGGTAGCGGGCCGGCCGCAGGAGCAGTTCTTC. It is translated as CASIPGVAGRPQEQFF.

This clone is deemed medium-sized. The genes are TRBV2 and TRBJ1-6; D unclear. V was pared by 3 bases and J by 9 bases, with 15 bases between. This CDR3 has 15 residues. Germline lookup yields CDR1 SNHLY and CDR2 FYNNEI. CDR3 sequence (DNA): TGTGCCAGCAGTGAGAGGGCGACTGTGTCTTCACCCCTCCACTTT. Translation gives CASSERATVSSPLHF. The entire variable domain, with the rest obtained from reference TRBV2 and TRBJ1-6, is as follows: EPEVTQTPSHQVTQMGQEVILRCVPISNHLYFYWYRQILGQKVEFLVSFYNNEISEKSEIFDDQFSVERPDGSNFTLKIRSTKLEDSAMYFCASSERATVSSPLHFGNGTRLTVT.

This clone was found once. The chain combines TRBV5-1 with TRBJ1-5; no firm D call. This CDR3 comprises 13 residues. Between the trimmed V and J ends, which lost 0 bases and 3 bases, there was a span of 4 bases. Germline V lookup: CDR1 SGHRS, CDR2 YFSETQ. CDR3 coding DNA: TGCGCCAGCAGCTTGGGCGCCAATCAGCCCCAGCATTTT. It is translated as CASSLGANQPQHF. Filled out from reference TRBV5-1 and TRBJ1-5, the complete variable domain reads KAGVTQTPRYLIKTRGQQVTLSCSPISGHRSVSWYQQTPGQGLQFLFEYFSETQRNKGNFPGRFSGRQFSNSRSEMNVSTLELGDSALYLCASSLGANQPQHFGDGTRLSIL.

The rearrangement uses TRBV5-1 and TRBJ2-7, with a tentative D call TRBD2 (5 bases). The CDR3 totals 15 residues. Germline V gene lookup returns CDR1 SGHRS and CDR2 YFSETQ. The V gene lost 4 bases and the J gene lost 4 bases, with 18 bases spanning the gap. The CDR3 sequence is CASSPPTSGNYEQYF. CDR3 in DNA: TGCGCCAGCAGCCCCCCTACGAGCGGAAATTACGAGCAGTACTTC.

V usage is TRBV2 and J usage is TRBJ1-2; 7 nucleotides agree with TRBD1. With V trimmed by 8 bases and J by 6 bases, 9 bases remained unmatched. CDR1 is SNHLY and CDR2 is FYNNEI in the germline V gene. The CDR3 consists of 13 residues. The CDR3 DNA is TGTGCCAGCGGGGACAGTCTTAATCATGGCTACACCTTC. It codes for CASGDSLNHGYTF.

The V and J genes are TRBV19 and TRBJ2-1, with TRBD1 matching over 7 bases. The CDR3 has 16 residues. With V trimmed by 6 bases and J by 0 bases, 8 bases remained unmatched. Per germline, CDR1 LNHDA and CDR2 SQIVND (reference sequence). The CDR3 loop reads CASSGKQGSSYNEQFF. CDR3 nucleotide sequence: TGTGCCAGTAGCGGAAAACAGGGGAGCTCCTACAATGAGCAGTTCTTC. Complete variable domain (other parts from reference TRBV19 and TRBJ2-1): DGGITQSPKYLFRKEGQNVTLSCEQNLNHDAMYWYRQDPGQGLRLIYYSQIVNDFQKGDIAEGYSVSREKKESFPLTVTSAQKNPTAFYLCASSGKQGSSYNEQFFGPGTRLTVL.

The CDR3 DNA sequence: TGTGCCAGCAGTGACGGAGATAAAATGGGAGCGGCTGGAAACACCATATATTTT. Translating it yields CASSDGDKMGAAGNTIYF. The rearrangement uses TRBV6-4 and TRBJ1-3; the D is unclear. The germline CDR1 and CDR2 sequences are MRHNA and SNTAGT. With 2 bases removed from V and 2 bases from J, the gap between germline ends came to 19 bases. The length of the CDR3 is 18 residues.

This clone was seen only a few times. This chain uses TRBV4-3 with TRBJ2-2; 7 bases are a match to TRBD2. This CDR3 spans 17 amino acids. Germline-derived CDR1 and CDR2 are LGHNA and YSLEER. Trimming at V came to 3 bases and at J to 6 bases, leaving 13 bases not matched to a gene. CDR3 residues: CASSQGLGRGGPGELFF. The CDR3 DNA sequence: TGCGCCAGCAGCCAGGGGCTAGGGAGGGGAGGGCCCGGGGAGCTGTTTTTT.

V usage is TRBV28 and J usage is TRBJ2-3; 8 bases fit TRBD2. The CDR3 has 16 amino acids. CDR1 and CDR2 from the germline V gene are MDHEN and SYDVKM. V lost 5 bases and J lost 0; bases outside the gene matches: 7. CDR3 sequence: CASSPPLAGSTDTQYF. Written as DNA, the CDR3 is TGTGCCAGCAGTCCCCCCTTAGCGGGAAGCACAGATACGCAGTATTTT.

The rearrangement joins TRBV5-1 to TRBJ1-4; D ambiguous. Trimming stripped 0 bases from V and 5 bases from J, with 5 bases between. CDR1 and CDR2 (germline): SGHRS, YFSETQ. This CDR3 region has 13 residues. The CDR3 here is CASSLVPNEKLFF. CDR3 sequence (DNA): TGCGCCAGCAGCTTGGTGCCAAATGAAAAACTGTTTTTT.